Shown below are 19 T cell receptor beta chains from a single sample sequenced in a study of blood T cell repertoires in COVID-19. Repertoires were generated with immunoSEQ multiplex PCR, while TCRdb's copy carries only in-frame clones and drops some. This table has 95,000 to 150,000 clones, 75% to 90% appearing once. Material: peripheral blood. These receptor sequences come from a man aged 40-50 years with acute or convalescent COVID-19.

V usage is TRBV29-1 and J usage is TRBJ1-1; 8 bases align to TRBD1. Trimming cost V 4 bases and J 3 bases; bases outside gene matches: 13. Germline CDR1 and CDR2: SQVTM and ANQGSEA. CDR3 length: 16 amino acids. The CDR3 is CSVVKDRVGPYTEAFF. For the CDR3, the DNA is TGCAGCGTTGTAAAGGACAGGGTTGGACCTTACACTGAAGCTTTCTTT.

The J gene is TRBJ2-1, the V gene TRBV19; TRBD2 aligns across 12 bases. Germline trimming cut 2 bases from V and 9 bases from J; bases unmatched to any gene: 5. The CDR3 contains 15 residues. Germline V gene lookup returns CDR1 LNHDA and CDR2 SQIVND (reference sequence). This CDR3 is CASSISSGRVSEQFF. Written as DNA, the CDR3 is TGTGCCAGTAGTATATCTAGCGGGAGGGTCAGTGAGCAGTTCTTC.

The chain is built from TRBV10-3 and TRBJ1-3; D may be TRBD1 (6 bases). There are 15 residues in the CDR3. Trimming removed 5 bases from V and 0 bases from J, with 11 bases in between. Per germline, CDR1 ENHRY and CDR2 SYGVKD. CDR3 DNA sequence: TGTGCCATCAGTAACAGGGCCCCCTCTGGAAACACCATATATTTT. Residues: CAISNRAPSGNTIYF.

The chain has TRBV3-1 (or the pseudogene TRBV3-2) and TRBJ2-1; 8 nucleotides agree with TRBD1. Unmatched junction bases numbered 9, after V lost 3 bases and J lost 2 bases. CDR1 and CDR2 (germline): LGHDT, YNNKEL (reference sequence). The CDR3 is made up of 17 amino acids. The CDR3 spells CASSQGRDRPAYNEQFF. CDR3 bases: TGTGCCAGCAGCCAGGGCCGGGACAGGCCAGCCTACAATGAGCAGTTCTTC.

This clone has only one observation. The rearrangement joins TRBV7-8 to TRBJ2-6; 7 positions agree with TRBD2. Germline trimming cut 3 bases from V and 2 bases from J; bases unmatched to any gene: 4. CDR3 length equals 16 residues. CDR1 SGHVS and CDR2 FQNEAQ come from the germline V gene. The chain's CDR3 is CASSFLRGAGANVLTF. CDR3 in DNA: TGTGCCAGCAGCTTCCTACGGGGGGCTGGGGCCAACGTCCTGACTTTC.

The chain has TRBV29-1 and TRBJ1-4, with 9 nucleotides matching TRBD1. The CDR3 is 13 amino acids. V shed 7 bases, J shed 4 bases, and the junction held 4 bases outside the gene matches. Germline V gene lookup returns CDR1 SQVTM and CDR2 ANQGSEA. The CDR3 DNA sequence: TGCAGCGGACAGGGACAGGGTAATGAAAAACTGTTTTTT. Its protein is CSGQGQGNEKLFF.

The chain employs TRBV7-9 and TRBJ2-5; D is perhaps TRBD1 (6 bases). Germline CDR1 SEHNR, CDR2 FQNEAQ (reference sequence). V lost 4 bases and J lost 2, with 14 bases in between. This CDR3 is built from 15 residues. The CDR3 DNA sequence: TGTGCCAGCAGCTCGTCCGGGACAACTCAAGAGACCCAGTACTTC. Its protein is CASSSSGTTQETQYF.

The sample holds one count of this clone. The CDR3 DNA reads TGTGCCAGCCAAAACAGGGGCAATCAGCCCCAGCATTTT. Protein sequence: CASQNRGNQPQHF. The rearrangement links TRBV6-5 to TRBJ1-5; D might be TRBD1 (6 bases). The V and J ends lost 8 bases and 2 bases respectively, with 10 bases between them. Germline values: CDR1 MNHEY, CDR2 SVGAGI. This CDR3 region has 13 residues.

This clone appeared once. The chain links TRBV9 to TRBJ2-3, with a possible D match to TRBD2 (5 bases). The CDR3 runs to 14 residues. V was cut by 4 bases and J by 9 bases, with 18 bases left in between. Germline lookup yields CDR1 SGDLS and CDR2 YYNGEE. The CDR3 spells CASSPSPNLETQYF. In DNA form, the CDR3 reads TGTGCCAGCAGCCCTAGCCCTAATCTTGAAACGCAGTATTTT.

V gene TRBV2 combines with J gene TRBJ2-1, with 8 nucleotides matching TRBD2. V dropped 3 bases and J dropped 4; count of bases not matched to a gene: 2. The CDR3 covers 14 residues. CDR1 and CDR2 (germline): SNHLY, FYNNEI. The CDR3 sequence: CASSEEREYNEQFF. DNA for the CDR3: TGTGCCAGCAGTGAGGAGCGGGAGTACAATGAGCAGTTCTTC.

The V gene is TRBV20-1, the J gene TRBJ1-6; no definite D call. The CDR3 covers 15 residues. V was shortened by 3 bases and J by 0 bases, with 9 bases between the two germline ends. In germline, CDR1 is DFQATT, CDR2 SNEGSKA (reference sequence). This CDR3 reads CSASQQSSYNSPLHF. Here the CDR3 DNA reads TGCAGTGCTAGTCAACAGAGCTCCTATAATTCACCCCTCCACTTT.

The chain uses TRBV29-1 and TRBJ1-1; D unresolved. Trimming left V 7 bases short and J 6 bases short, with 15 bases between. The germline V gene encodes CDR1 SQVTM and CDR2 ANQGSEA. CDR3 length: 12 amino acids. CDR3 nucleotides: TGCAGCGCGGAGGAGGGCTACGCTGAAGCTTTCTTT. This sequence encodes CSAEEGYAEAFF.

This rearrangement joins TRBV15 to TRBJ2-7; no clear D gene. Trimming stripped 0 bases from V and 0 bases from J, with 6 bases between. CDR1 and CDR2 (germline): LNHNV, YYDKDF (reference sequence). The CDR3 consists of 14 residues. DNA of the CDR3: TGTGCCACCAGCAGAGAGGGCTTCTCCTACGAGCAGTACTTC. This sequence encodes CATSREGFSYEQYF.

CDR3 in DNA: TGTGCCAGCAGCTCCACAGGATTCTACGAGCAGTACTTC. Translation gives CASSSTGFYEQYF. This chain links TRBV5-6 with TRBJ2-7; tentatively, D is TRBD1 (5 bases). Trimming took off 3 bases at V and 3 bases at J, with 10 bases between the two ends. Germline V gene data show CDR1 as SGHDT and CDR2 as YYEEEE. The CDR3 runs 13 residues. The full variable domain, in which reference TRBV5-6 and TRBJ2-7 provide the parts outside the CDR3, is DAGVTQSPTHLIKTRGQQVTLRCSPKSGHDTVSWYQQALGQGPQFIFQYYEEEERQRGNFPDRFSGHQFPNYSSELNVNALLLGDSALYLCASSSTGFYEQYFGPGTRLTVT.

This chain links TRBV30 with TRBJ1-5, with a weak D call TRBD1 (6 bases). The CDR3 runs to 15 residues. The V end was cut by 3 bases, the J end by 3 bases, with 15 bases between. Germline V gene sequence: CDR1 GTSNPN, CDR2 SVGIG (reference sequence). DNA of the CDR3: TGTGCCTGGAGCGCTTCGTCAGGGGTCAATCAGCCCCAGCATTTT. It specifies CAWSASSGVNQPQHF.

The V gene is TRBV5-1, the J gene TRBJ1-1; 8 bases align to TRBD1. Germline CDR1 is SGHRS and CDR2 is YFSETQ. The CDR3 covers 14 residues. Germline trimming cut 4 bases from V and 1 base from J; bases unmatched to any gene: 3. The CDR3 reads CASSQGTGNTEAFF. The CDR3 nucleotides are TGCGCCAGCAGCCAAGGGACAGGGAACACTGAAGCTTTCTTT.

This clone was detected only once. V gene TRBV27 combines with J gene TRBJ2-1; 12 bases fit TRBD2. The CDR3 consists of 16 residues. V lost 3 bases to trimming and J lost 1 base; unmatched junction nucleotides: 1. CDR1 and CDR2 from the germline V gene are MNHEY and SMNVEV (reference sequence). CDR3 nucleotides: TGTGCCAGCAGTTTCGGACTAGCGGGGTCCTACAATGAGCAGTTCTTC. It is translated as CASSFGLAGSYNEQFF.

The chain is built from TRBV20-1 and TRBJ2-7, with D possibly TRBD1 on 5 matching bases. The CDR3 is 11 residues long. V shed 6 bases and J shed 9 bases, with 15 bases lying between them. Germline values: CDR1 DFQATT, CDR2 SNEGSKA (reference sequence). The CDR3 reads CSARTQQRQYF. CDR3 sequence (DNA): TGCAGTGCCCGGACACAGCAAAGGCAGTACTTC.

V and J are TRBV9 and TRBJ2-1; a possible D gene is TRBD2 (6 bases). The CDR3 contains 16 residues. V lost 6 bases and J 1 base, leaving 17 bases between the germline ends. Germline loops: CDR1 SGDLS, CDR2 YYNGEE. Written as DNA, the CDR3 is TGTGCCAGCACCGCGCTCACTAGCTTTTCCTACAATGAGCAGTTCTTC. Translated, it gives CASTALTSFSYNEQFF.